The clone carrying this TCR beta chain was counted a few times. The antigen remains undetermined. Time point reported: newly diagnosed GD, antithyroid drugs for less than 3 months. The authors made the TCR library using RNA they extracted from PBMCs. The data were taken from a study of regulatory T cells in long-lasting Graves disease. Study results and caveats: Preferential use of TRBV28, TRBJ1-2 and TRBJ2-5 was seen in persistent disease.

Arm-PCR of CDR3 regions with iRepertoire HTBI primers generated TCR beta libraries. TCRdb recomputed calls from the multiplex PCR reads with MiXCR, one row per CDR3 protein. The sample consists of 500,000 or so distinct CDR3 sequences, roughly 16% of them appearing once. There are 16 residues in the CDR3. Germline V CDR1 and CDR2: SEHNR, FQNEAQ (reference sequence). Trimming took 5 bases from V and 0 from J, leaving 11 bases between them. The same sample was also studied in work on T cells in Graves' hyperthyroidism and ophthalmopathy. In that study: Ophthalmopathy cases were set apart from stable hyperthyroidism by a 13 V-J model.

The TCR was taken from a middle-aged woman with Graves disease. The sample here was peripheral blood mononuclear cells (PBMCs), taken at new diagnosis, from a patient treated with antithyroid drugs. The chain employs TRBV7-9 and TRBJ2-6; no clear D. The CDR3 DNA reads as TGTGCCAGCAGCCTAATCTTGCGCTCTGGGGCCAACGTCCTGACTTTC. It yields the protein CASSLILRSGANVLTF.